This T cell receptor beta chain was obtained from a study of T cells in Graves' hyperthyroidism and ophthalmopathy. This CDR3 spans 16 amino acids. Germline CDR1 and CDR2: SGDLS and YYNGEE. Remarks on this clonotype: The conserved closing phenylalanine or tryptophan is absent in this CDR3, likely reflecting a read error.

Amplification of TCR beta CDR3 regions used RNA as the template. HTBI primers were the set used in a first-round RT-PCR of the TCR CDR3. TCRdb recomputed calls from the multiplex PCR reads with MiXCR, one row per CDR3 protein. The sample holds approximately 500,000 distinct CDR3 sequences, more than 45% seen once. The chain employs TRBV9 and TRBJ1-2, with 7 bases fitting TRBD1. The sequence was collected from a woman under 30 with Graves' hyperthyroidism. Material for sequencing was peripheral blood or thyroid tissue (not recorded which). CDR3 in amino acids: CASSLGQEAFNHGYTL. The CDR3, as DNA: TGTGCCAGCAGCCTAGGACAGGAGGCCTTTAACCATGGCTACACCCTC.